Below, 30 T cell receptor beta chains from the same sample are listed, as sequenced in a study of beta chain features in type 1 diabetes. Study-wide results and caveats: Within each of all four CD4+ subsets, Type 1 diabetes patients had TCRB CDR3s that were moderately but significantly shorter.

Their antigen targets remain unknown. As every portion of the isolated RNA was reverse transcribed, the sequencing read expressed TCRB transcripts. The table came from immunoSEQ multiplex PCR; TCRdb's copy has only in-frame clones and leaves some out. The table has about 650,000 clones, approximately 13% seen once. Material for sequencing was naive CD4+ T cells from blood. These receptors originate from a man aged 30-40 years with type 1 diabetes.

The V call is TRBV10-3, the J call TRBJ2-7; 8 bases are shared with TRBD1. The V gene's germline CDR1 is ENHRY and CDR2 SYGVKD. This CDR3 comprises 12 residues. V was clipped by 11 bases and J by 6 bases; unmatched bases: 9. The CDR3 bases are TGTGCCTTCTCACAGGGGGGCACCGAGCAGTACTTC. Its protein product is CAFSQGGTEQYF.

This clone has only a few counts. V gene TRBV6-6 combines with J gene TRBJ2-3; tentatively, D is TRBD1 (6 bases). Trimming took 4 bases from V and 8 from J, leaving 10 bases between them. The CDR3 totals 12 residues. CDR1 is MNHNY and CDR2 is SVGAGI in the germline V gene (reference sequence). In nucleotides, the CDR3 is TGTGCCAGCAGTTTTCCACAGGGTACGCAGTATTTT. Translation gives CASSFPQGTQYF.

This chain uses TRBV29-1 with TRBJ1-3, with D possibly being TRBD1 (5 bases). This CDR3 region has 12 residues. The V end was cut by 7 bases, the J end by 1 base, with 8 bases between. Germline V lookup: CDR1 SQVTM, CDR2 ANQGSEA. This CDR3 reads CSGGSSGNTIYF. The CDR3 DNA sequence: TGCAGCGGGGGCTCATCTGGAAACACCATATATTTT.

This clone occurred a few times. V usage is TRBV6-4 and J usage is TRBJ2-1; D is perhaps TRBD1 (6 bases). Germline lookup yields CDR1 MRHNA and CDR2 SNTAGT. V dropped 2 bases and J dropped 7 bases, with 6 bases sitting between them. There are 12 residues in the CDR3. For the CDR3, the DNA is TGTGCCAGCAGTGACAGGGGGAATGAGCAGTTCTTC. This encodes CASSDRGNEQFF.

In this sample, this clone turned up a few times. The chain combines TRBV6-7 with TRBJ2-7; D call uncertain. TRBV6-7 counts as an open reading frame of uncertain function. The ends were cut back, 0 bases at V and 4 bases at J, with 16 bases in the middle. This CDR3 is built from 16 residues. The CDR3 here is CASSYSGSRAHYEQYF. In nucleotides, the CDR3 is TGTGCCAGCAGTTACTCGGGCTCTCGGGCCCATTACGAGCAGTACTTC.

The chain couples TRBV5-4 to TRBJ1-2; tentatively, D is TRBD1 (6 bases). V was pared by 2 bases and J by 7 bases, with 24 bases between. The CDR3 length is 17 residues. Germline V gene sequence: CDR1 SGHNT, CDR2 YYREEE (reference sequence). The CDR3 reads CASSFSSGAHLPGGYTF. The CDR3 DNA sequence: TGTGCCAGCAGCTTTTCATCGGGGGCCCACCTTCCCGGTGGCTACACCTTC.

The chain links TRBV29-1 to TRBJ2-5; 9 bases map to TRBD2. This CDR3 contains 14 residues. CDR1 is SQVTM and CDR2 is ANQGSEA in the germline V gene. The V segment lost 8 bases and the J segment 5 bases; nucleotides outside the gene matches: 12. The CDR3 reads CSSAGTSRAETQYF. CDR3 DNA: TGCAGCTCTGCGGGGACTAGCAGGGCCGAGACCCAGTACTTC.

The rearrangement links TRBV19 to TRBJ2-6; D uncertain. The CDR3 is 15 residues long. The V gene lost 3 bases and the J gene lost 0 bases, with 6 bases spanning the gap. Germline CDR1 reads LNHDA; CDR2 reads SQIVND (reference sequence). In DNA, the CDR3 is TGTGCCAGTAGTATCCGGAACTCTGGGGCCAACGTCCTGACTTTC. Translating it yields CASSIRNSGANVLTF.

The V gene is TRBV5-4, the J gene TRBJ2-1; D gene uncertain. The V gene lost 7 bases and the J gene lost 4 bases, with 9 bases spanning the gap. The CDR3 extends over 12 amino acids. The germline gives CDR1 SGHNT, CDR2 YYREEE (reference sequence). CDR3 sequence reads: CASSSPYNEQFF. The CDR3 DNA reads as TGTGCCAGCTCGTCCCCTTACAATGAGCAGTTCTTC.

This clone showed up just once. The V call is TRBV10-1, the J call TRBJ1-5; 7 bases agree with TRBD1. With 6 bases clipped from V and 2 bases from J, the junction kept 22 bases outside the gene matches. The CDR3 runs to 20 residues. The germline V gene encodes CDR1 WNHNN and CDR2 SYGVQD (reference sequence). In DNA form, the CDR3 reads TGCGCCAGCAGCGTACTCAGCGACAGGGAGGATAGATTCGGCAATCAGCCCCAGCATTTT. Amino acids: CASSVLSDREDRFGNQPQHF.

The rearrangement joins TRBV5-4 to TRBJ2-3; maybe TRBD2 (6 bases). Between the trimmed V and J ends, which lost 1 base and 0 bases, there was a span of 18 bases. This CDR3 comprises 18 residues. Germline assignment: CDR1 SGHNT and CDR2 YYREEE (reference sequence). Here the CDR3 reads CASSLYRAGGASTDTQYF. The CDR3 DNA follows: TGTGCCAGCAGCTTGTATAGAGCGGGCGGGGCAAGCACAGATACGCAGTATTTT.

In its sample, this clone was seen a few times. This rearrangement joins TRBV7-2 to TRBJ2-5; TRBD2 agrees at 9 bases. The V segment lost 4 bases and the J segment 1 base; nucleotides outside the gene matches: 7. The CDR3 is 16 amino acids. Germline V lookup: CDR1 SGHTA, CDR2 FQGNSA. The CDR3 bases are TGTGCCAGCAGCTCAAACCCTAGCGGGGTCCAAGAGACCCAGTACTTC. It codes for CASSSNPSGVQETQYF.

The sample holds a few counts of this clone. The same CDR3 can be traced to other DNA sequences in this sample. The chain recombines TRBV7-2 with TRBJ2-3, with 15 bases that match TRBD2. There are 17 residues in the CDR3. The germline CDR1 and CDR2 sequences are SGHTA and FQGNSA. V shed 5 bases, J shed 3 bases, and the junction held 6 bases outside the gene matches. Here the CDR3 DNA reads TGTGCCAGCAGCCCTCCGGGACTAGCGGGGGGAACAGATACGCAGTATTTT. Protein sequence: CASSPPGLAGGTDTQYF. Together with reference TRBV7-2 and TRBJ2-3, the CDR3 gives the full variable domain: GAGVSQSPSNKVTEKGKDVELRCDPISGHTALYWYRQSLGQGLEFLIYFQGNSAPDKSGLPSDRFSAERTGGSVSTLTIQRTQQEDSAVYLCASSPPGLAGGTDTQYFGPGTRLTVL.

The rearrangement joins TRBV5-6 to TRBJ2-5; TRBD1 matches 7 bases. V shed 1 base, J shed 7 bases, and the junction held 4 bases outside the gene matches. Germline CDR1 reads SGHDT; CDR2 reads YYEEEE. The length of the CDR3 is 13 residues. The CDR3 here is CASSLTGTVTQYF. For the CDR3, the DNA is TGTGCCAGCAGCTTGACGGGGACAGTGACCCAGTACTTC. Together with reference TRBV5-6 and TRBJ2-5, the CDR3 gives the full variable domain: DAGVTQSPTHLIKTRGQQVTLRCSPKSGHDTVSWYQQALGQGPQFIFQYYEEEERQRGNFPDRFSGHQFPNYSSELNVNALLLGDSALYLCASSLTGTVTQYFGPGTRLLVL.

This clone was observed a few times. DNA of the CDR3: TGTGCCTGGAGTAGGGAAGCTAATGAAAAACTGTTTTTT. It encodes CAWSREANEKLFF. The V gene is TRBV30, the J gene TRBJ1-4, with D uncertain. The germline gives CDR1 GTSNPN, CDR2 SVGIG (reference sequence). V lost 2 bases, J lost 3 bases, and 7 bases lay in between. The CDR3 consists of 13 residues.

The V and J genes are TRBV7-2 and TRBJ2-7; D call uncertain. The CDR3 consists of 15 residues. Trimming stripped 3 bases from V and 0 bases from J, with 12 bases between. Germline V lookup: CDR1 SGHTA, CDR2 FQGNSA. The CDR3 bases are TGTGCCAGCAGCTTGGGTCCCCGGGCCTCCTACGAGCAGTACTTC. This codes for CASSLGPRASYEQYF.

The J gene is TRBJ1-5, the V gene TRBV19, with 8 bases identical to TRBD1. Germline CDR1 is LNHDA and CDR2 is SQIVND (reference sequence). V dropped 5 bases and J dropped 7; count of bases not matched to a gene: 13. The CDR3 loop spans 16 amino acids. CDR3 loop: CASSFGQGARDQPQHF. The CDR3 bases are TGTGCCAGTAGTTTTGGGCAGGGGGCGAGGGACCAGCCCCAGCATTTT.

The genes are TRBV4-2 and TRBJ2-7; D may be TRBD1 or TRBD2 (5 bases each). The length of the CDR3 is 13 residues. V lost 0 bases and J 7 bases, leaving 10 bases between the germline ends. Germline V gene sequence: CDR1 LGHNA, CDR2 YNFKEQ. The CDR3 sequence is CASSQDGGEEQYF. DNA for the CDR3: TGTGCCAGCAGCCAAGATGGGGGTGAGGAGCAGTACTTC.

There are a few counts of this clone. This chain joins TRBV25-1 and TRBJ1-6; D uncertain. Germline CDR1 MGHDK, CDR2 SYGVNS. The V end was cut by 4 bases, the J end by 10 bases, with 11 bases between. CDR3 size: 13 residues. The CDR3 sequence: CASSVLRESPLHF. DNA for the CDR3: TGTGCCAGCAGTGTCCTCCGCGAGTCACCCCTCCACTTT.

The chain has TRBV19 and TRBJ1-4, with D perhaps matching TRBD1 (5 bases). V lost 5 bases, J lost 4 bases, and 11 bases lay in between. Germline V gene data show CDR1 as LNHDA and CDR2 as SQIVND (reference sequence). The CDR3 consists of 14 residues. CDR3 amino acids: CASSQGRYNEKLFF. CDR3 nucleotide sequence: TGTGCCAGTAGTCAGGGACGGTATAATGAAAAACTGTTTTTT. Together with reference TRBV19 and TRBJ1-4, the CDR3 gives the full variable domain: DGGITQSPKYLFRKEGQNVTLSCEQNLNHDAMYWYRQDPGQGLRLIYYSQIVNDFQKGDIAEGYSVSREKKESFPLTVTSAQKNPTAFYLCASSQGRYNEKLFFGSGTQLSVL.

This clone was seen only a few times. The rearrangement links TRBV7-2 to TRBJ2-2; D may be TRBD1 (5 bases). CDR1 and CDR2 from the germline V gene are SGHTA and FQGNSA. The V end lost 5 bases, the J end lost 4 bases, and 20 bases lay between the germline ends. This CDR3 spans 17 amino acids. CDR3: CASSPHPGRVGTGELFF. CDR3 sequence (DNA): TGTGCCAGCAGCCCCCATCCCGGCAGGGTGGGCACCGGGGAGCTGTTTTTT.

This clone has only a few counts. This rearrangement joins TRBV9 to TRBJ1-6, with TRBD1 matching 7 bases. With V trimmed by 9 bases and J by 6 bases, 6 bases remained unmatched. Germline V gene sequence: CDR1 SGDLS, CDR2 YYNGEE. The CDR3 sequence is 13 residues long. CDR3 sequence (DNA): TGTGCCACCGCGACAGGGTTTAATTCACCCCTCCACTTT. This sequence encodes CATATGFNSPLHF. Using reference TRBV9 and TRBJ1-6 for the parts outside the CDR3, the full variable domain is DSGVTQTPKHLITATGQRVTLRCSPRSGDLSVYWYQQSLDQGLQFLIQYYNGEERAKGNILERFSAQQFPDLHSELNLSSLELGDSALYFCATATGFNSPLHFGNGTRLTVT.

This chain links TRBV5-4 with TRBJ2-6; 7 bases fit TRBD1. Germline lookup yields CDR1 SGHNT and CDR2 YYREEE (reference sequence). This CDR3 is built from 18 residues. V lost 4 bases, J lost 0 bases, and 10 bases stayed unmatched. The CDR3 DNA is TGTGCCAGCAGCCCGAGGACAGGACCCAGCTCTGGGGCCAACGTCCTGACTTTC. Translating gives CASSPRTGPSSGANVLTF.

The CDR3 sequence: CASSLGLPYNEQFF. The CDR3 DNA reads TGTGCCAGCAGCTTAGGACTACCATACAATGAGCAGTTCTTC. This chain links TRBV7-2 with TRBJ2-1; the D gene is possibly TRBD2 (5 bases). Trimming shortened V by 1 base and J by 4 bases, and 8 bases separated the two germline ends. The CDR3 has 14 amino acids. Germline CDR1 reads SGHTA; CDR2 reads FQGNSA.

This clone was seen more than once but under ten times. The sample contains more than one DNA sequence encoding this CDR3. The rearrangement links TRBV5-1 to TRBJ2-7; 9 bases fit TRBD1. The germline gives CDR1 SGHRS, CDR2 YFSETQ. CDR3 length equals 14 residues. V lost 3 bases, J lost 2 bases, and 3 bases stayed unmatched. The CDR3 reads CASSSGTGPYEQYF. The CDR3 nucleotides read TGCGCCAGCAGCTCCGGGACAGGGCCCTACGAGCAGTACTTC. The whole variable domain, filled in from reference TRBV5-1 and TRBJ2-7, reads KAGVTQTPRYLIKTRGQQVTLSCSPISGHRSVSWYQQTPGQGLQFLFEYFSETQRNKGNFPGRFSGRQFSNSRSEMNVSTLELGDSALYLCASSSGTGPYEQYFGPGTRLTVT.

V and J are TRBV9 and TRBJ2-5; tentatively, D is TRBD1 (6 bases). Trimming took 3 bases from V and 1 from J, leaving 19 bases between them. This CDR3 comprises 17 residues. CDR1 and CDR2 (germline): SGDLS, YYNGEE. The CDR3 is CASSATHRGSVQETQYF. The CDR3 nucleotides read TGTGCCAGCAGCGCGACCCATAGGGGGTCAGTCCAAGAGACCCAGTACTTC.

This rearrangement joins TRBV4-1 to TRBJ2-4, with 8 nucleotides matching TRBD2. The ends lost 0 bases at V and 7 bases at J; junction bases unmatched: 5. This CDR3 comprises 15 residues. Germline V gene lookup returns CDR1 MGHRA and CDR2 YSYEKL. DNA of the CDR3: TGCGCCAGCAGCCAAGAATATCCGGGAGGGAACATTCAGTACTTC. This gives the protein CASSQEYPGGNIQYF.

Here the CDR3 DNA reads TGTGCCAGCAGTTCCCCGACAGTGATCGGAAACACCATATATTTT. This translates into CASSSPTVIGNTIYF. The chain is built from TRBV28 and TRBJ1-3, with D possibly being TRBD1 (5 bases). The ends were cut back, 4 bases at V and 4 bases at J, with 14 bases in the middle. Germline V lookup: CDR1 MDHEN, CDR2 SYDVKM. CDR3 length: 15 amino acids. Variable domain in full (rest from reference TRBV28 and TRBJ1-3): DVKVTQSSRYLVKRTGEKVFLECVQDMDHENMFWYRQDPGLGLRLIYFSYDVKMKEKGDIPEGYSVSREKKERFSLILESASTNQTSMYLCASSSPTVIGNTIYFGEGSWLTVV.

The chain couples TRBV7-9 to TRBJ2-7, with D unclear. This CDR3 has 16 amino acids. V was trimmed by 0 bases and J by 4 bases, leaving 16 bases between them. Germline V gives CDR1 SEHNR, CDR2 FQNEAQ (reference sequence). This chain's CDR3 is CASSLALLASGYEQYF. CDR3 coding DNA: TGTGCCAGCAGCTTAGCCCTCCTCGCATCAGGATACGAGCAGTACTTC. Variable domain in full (rest from reference TRBV7-9 and TRBJ2-7): DTGVSQNPRHKITKRGQNVTFRCDPISEHNRLYWYRQTLGQGPEFLTYFQNEAQLEKSRLLSDRFSAERPKGSFSTLEIQRTEQGDSAMYLCASSLALLASGYEQYFGPGTRLTVT.

This chain connects TRBV4-3 to TRBJ1-3; D is uncertain. There are 18 residues in the CDR3. Germline V gene data show CDR1 as LGHNA and CDR2 as YSLEER. V was shortened by 0 bases and J by 2 bases, with 17 bases between the two germline ends. As DNA, the CDR3 is TGCGCCAGCAGCCAAGACCCGGTCCGCTCCGCGGCTGGAAACACCATATATTTT. Its protein product is CASSQDPVRSAAGNTIYF.